The 4 T cell receptor beta chains below all came from one sample that was sequenced in a study of T-cell memory formation after mild COVID-19 (TCRdb year 2021). Receptor libraries were prepared by 5' RACE. TCRdb names Illumina NovaSeq 6000 as the instrument used. TCRdb reanalyzed the raw reads on its own, using fastp at Q25 for trimming and MiXCR for clone calling, and kept in-frame beta chains. When rows share a CDR3 protein, they turn into one entry using the most common DNA and genes. The sample table records 350,000 to 500,000 distinct CDR3 sequences; about 20% of these occur just once. About 22% of the sample comes from the top ten. What was sequenced was PBMCs or a T cell subset sorted from them (not recorded which). The receptors stem from a man in his late teens or twenties who had mild COVID-19 (a few samples of this study predate the infection). The sample titles of this study are shuffled in the database, so cell type and time point are left out; the donor was told from shared clones.

This clonotype showed up just a few times. V is TRBV20-1 and J is TRBJ1-1, with unresolved D. Germline lookup yields CDR1 DFQATT and CDR2 SNEGSKA (reference sequence). The CDR3 consists of 13 residues. V was cut by 6 bases and J by 4 bases, with 15 bases left in between. The CDR3 bases are TGCAGTGCCCGGCTCGGGTGGGGCACTGAAGCTTTCTTT. It specifies CSARLGWGTEAFF.

This chain uses TRBV15 with TRBJ1-5; 8 bases are a match to TRBD1. CDR1 LNHNV and CDR2 YYDKDF come from the germline V gene (reference sequence). This CDR3 is built from 14 residues. The V segment lost 8 bases and the J segment 1 base; nucleotides outside the gene matches: 4. CDR3 protein: CATLQGASNQPQHF. CDR3 DNA: TGTGCCACCTTGCAGGGGGCAAGCAATCAGCCCCAGCATTTT.

This clonotype appeared many times. V is TRBV7-2 and J is TRBJ1-1, with D perhaps matching TRBD1 (5 bases). V was cut by 5 bases and J by 6 bases, with 13 bases left in between. The CDR3 is 13 residues long. Germline V gives CDR1 SGHTA, CDR2 FQGNSA. CDR3: CASSKWGGAEAFF. In nucleotides, the CDR3 is TGTGCCAGCAGCAAGTGGGGAGGGGCTGAAGCTTTCTTT.

The gene calls are TRBV5-1 and TRBJ1-1; TRBD1 might be the D (5 bases). Germline CDR1 reads SGHRS; CDR2 reads YFSETQ. V was trimmed by 0 bases and J by 5 bases, leaving 14 bases between them. The CDR3 is 15 amino acids. CDR3 in DNA: TGCGCCAGCAGCTTGGTAGGCGGGGGTGGAACTGAAGCTTTCTTT. Protein product: CASSLVGGGGTEAFF.